This TCR beta chain appears in the sequencing data of a study of control samples from healthy donors and cancer patients. Germline CDR1 is SGHNT and CDR2 is YYREEE (reference sequence). There are 15 residues in the CDR3. V was shortened by 3 bases and J by 3 bases, with 13 bases between the two germline ends. The data were produced by immunoSEQ multiplex PCR, yet TCRdb's version contains in-frame clones alone and is incomplete. The table has 100,000 to 150,000 clones, roughly 90% seen once. The chain couples TRBV5-4 to TRBJ1-5; D is possibly TRBD1 (6 bases). This TCR was recovered from a man between 18 and 29 years old in good health. The material sequenced was blood. This CDR3 reads CASSSDSQLNQPQHF. The CDR3 bases are TGTGCCAGCAGCTCGGACAGCCAGCTCAATCAGCCCCAGCATTTT.